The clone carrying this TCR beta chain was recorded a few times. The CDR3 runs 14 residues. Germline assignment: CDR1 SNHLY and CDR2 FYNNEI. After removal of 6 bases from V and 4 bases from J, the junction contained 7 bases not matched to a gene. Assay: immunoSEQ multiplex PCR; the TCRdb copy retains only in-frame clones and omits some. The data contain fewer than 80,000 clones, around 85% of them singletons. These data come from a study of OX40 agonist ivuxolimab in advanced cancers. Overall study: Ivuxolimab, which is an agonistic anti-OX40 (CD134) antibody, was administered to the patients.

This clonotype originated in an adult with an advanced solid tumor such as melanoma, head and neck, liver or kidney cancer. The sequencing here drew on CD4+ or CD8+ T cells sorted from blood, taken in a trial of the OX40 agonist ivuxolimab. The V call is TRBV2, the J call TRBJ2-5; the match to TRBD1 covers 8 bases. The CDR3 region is CASSLRTGSETQYF. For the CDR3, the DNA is TGTGCCAGCAGCCTTCGGACAGGGTCAGAGACCCAGTACTTC.